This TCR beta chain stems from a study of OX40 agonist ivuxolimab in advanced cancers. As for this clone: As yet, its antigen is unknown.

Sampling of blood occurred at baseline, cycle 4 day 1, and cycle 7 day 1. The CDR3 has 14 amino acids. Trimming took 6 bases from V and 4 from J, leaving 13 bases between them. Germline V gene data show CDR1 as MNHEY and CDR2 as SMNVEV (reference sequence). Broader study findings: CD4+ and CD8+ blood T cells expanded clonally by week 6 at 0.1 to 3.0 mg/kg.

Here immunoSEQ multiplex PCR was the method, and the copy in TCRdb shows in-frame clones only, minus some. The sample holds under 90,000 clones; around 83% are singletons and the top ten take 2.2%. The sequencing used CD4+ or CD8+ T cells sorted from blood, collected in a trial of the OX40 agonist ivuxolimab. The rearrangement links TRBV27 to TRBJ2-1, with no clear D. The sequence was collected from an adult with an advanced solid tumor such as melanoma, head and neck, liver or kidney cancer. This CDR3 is CASSPGRAYNEQFF. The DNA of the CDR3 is TGTGCCAGCAGCCCTGGGCGTGCATACAATGAGCAGTTCTTC.